A selection of T cell receptor beta chains follows, all from one sample in a study of Ad26.COV2.S vaccination and SARS-CoV-2 variants. TCRdb's table, derived via immunoSEQ multiplex PCR, lists solely in-frame clones and lacks some. The top ten clones hold 9.5% to 15% of a sample with roughly 450,000 clones, 80% to 95% of them seen once. This sample comprised peripheral blood, obtained in a trial of Ad26.COV2.S vaccine versus placebo. These receptors were taken from a person between 18 and 60 years old who received the Ad26.COV2.S COVID-19 vaccine or a placebo. Both conserved end residues are part of each CDR3. Each record gives: V gene, D gene, J gene, CDR3 DNA, CDR3 protein. The D gene is left open where the match is weak.

V gene: TRBV2
D gene: TRBD2
J gene: TRBJ2-7
CDR3 DNA: TGTGCCAGCATTTGGCTGCGGGAGGGCGAGCAGTACTTC
CDR3 protein: CASIWLREGEQYF

V gene: TRBV30
D gene: NA
J gene: TRBJ1-1
CDR3 DNA: TGTGCCTGGAGGAGGAGCCCGAACACTGAAGCTTTCTTT
CDR3 protein: CAWRRSPNTEAFF

V gene: TRBV7-9
D gene: NA
J gene: TRBJ2-7
CDR3 DNA: TGTGCCAGCAGCCCCACTGGGGGCCAATCCTACGAGCAGTACTTC
CDR3 protein: CASSPTGGQSYEQYF

V gene: TRBV7-9
D gene: NA
J gene: TRBJ2-7
CDR3 DNA: TGTGCCAGCAGCAGAACCTACGAGCAGTACTTC
CDR3 protein: CASSRTYEQYF

V gene: TRBV7-9
D gene: TRBD1
J gene: TRBJ1-6
CDR3 DNA: TGTGCCAGCAGCTTACGTGGGACAGCAAATAATTCACCCCTCCACTTT
CDR3 protein: CASSLRGTANNSPLHF

V gene: TRBV30
D gene: TRBD1
J gene: TRBJ1-2
CDR3 DNA: TGTGCCTGGATGGACCCCGGGACAGGGGTCGGCGGCTACACCTTC
CDR3 protein: CAWMDPGTGVGGYTF

V gene: TRBV6-5
D gene: NA
J gene: TRBJ1-2
CDR3 DNA: TGTGCCAGCATGGAGTTAAGACACCGCTTGGGCTACACCTTC
CDR3 protein: CASMELRHRLGYTF

V gene: TRBV11-2
D gene: NA
J gene: TRBJ1-4
CDR3 DNA: TGTGCCAGCAGCTTCGGGGGTGAAAAACTGTTTTTT
CDR3 protein: CASSFGGEKLFF

V gene: TRBV18
D gene: NA
J gene: TRBJ1-4
CDR3 DNA: TGTGCCAGCTCACCACCGAGCAGCGCTAATGAAAAACTGTTTTTT
CDR3 protein: CASSPPSSANEKLFF

V gene: TRBV28
D gene: NA
J gene: TRBJ2-2
CDR3 DNA: TGTGCCAGCAGTATCTACAGCGGGGAGCTGTTTTTT
CDR3 protein: CASSIYSGELFF